This paragraph covers one TCR beta chain sequence. Its antigen is unknown. Some clones are missing from TCRdb's copy, which holds only in-frame ones; the method was immunoSEQ multiplex PCR. The sample carries more than 9,000 clones, around 94% recorded once. The data derive from a study of T cells in tuberculosis. Whole-study context: Within 7 days of starting treatment, or before, PBMC were stored.

V gave up 2 bases and J gave up 4 bases; unmatched junction bases: 6. The CDR3 runs to 16 residues. From germline, CDR1 is MRHNA and CDR2 SNTAGT. Patients were newly diagnosed, HIV-seronegative, and aged 18 or older. Study-wide points: The TCR-beta difference was not significant; alpha differences partly reflected length. Samples were chosen by availability of cryopreserved specimens.

The TCR was taken from an adult with tuberculosis. The source material was PBMCs. The genes are TRBV6-4 and TRBJ2-3; 10 bases match TRBD1. Here the CDR3 DNA reads TGTGCCAGCAGTGACGCGCGGGACAGGGGCTCAGATACGCAGTATTTT. Translated, it gives CASSDARDRGSDTQYF.